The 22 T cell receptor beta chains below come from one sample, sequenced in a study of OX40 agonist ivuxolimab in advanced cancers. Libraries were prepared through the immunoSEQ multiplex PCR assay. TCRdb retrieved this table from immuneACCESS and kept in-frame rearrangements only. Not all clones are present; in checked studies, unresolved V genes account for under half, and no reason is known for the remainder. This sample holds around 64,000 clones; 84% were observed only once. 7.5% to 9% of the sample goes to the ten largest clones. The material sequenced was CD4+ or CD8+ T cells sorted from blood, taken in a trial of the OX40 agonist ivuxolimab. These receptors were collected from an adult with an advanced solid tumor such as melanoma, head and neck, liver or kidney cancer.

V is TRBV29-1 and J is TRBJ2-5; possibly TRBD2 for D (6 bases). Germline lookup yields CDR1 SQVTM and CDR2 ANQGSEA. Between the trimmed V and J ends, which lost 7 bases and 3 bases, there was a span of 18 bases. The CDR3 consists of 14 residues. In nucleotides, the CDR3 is TGCAGCGCCCACACCCCGGGACTCGAAGAGACCCAGTACTTC. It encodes CSAHTPGLEETQYF.

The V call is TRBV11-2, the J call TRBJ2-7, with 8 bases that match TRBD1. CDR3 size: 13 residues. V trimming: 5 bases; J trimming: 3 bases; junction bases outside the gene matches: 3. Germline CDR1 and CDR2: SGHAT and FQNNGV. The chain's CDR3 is CASSVGTGYEQYF. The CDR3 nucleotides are TGTGCCAGCAGCGTGGGGACAGGCTACGAGCAGTACTTC.

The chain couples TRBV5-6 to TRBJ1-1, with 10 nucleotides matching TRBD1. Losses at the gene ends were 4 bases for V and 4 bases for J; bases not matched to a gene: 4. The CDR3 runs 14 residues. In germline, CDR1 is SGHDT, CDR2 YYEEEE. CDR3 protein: CASSLGQGVTEAFF. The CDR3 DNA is TGTGCCAGCAGCCTTGGACAGGGGGTCACTGAAGCTTTCTTT.

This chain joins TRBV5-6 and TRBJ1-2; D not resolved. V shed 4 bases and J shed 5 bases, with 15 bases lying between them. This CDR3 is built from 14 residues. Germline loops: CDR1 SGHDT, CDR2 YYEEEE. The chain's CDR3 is CASSPPGSTYGYTF. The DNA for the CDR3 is TGTGCCAGCAGCCCGCCTGGTTCAACGTATGGCTACACCTTC.

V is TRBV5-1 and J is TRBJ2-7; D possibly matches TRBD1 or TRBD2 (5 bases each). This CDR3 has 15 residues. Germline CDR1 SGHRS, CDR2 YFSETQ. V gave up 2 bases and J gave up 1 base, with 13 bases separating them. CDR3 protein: CASSLTGTLSYEQYF. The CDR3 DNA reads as TGCGCCAGCAGCTTAACCGGGACGCTTTCCTACGAGCAGTACTTC.

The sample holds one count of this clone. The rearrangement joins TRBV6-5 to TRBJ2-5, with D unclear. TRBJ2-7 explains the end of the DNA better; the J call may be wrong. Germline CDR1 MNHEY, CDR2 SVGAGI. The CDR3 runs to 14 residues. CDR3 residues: CASSYKRRAYEQYF. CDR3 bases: TGTGCCAGCAGTTACAAACGCAGAGCCTACGAGCAGTACTTC.

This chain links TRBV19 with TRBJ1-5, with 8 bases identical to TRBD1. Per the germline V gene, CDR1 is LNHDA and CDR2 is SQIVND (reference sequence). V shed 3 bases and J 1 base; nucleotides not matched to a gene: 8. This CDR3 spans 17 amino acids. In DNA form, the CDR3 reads TGTGCCAGTAGTATTGGTCAGGGGGCGAGGAGCAATCAGCCCCAGCATTTT. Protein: CASSIGQGARSNQPQHF.

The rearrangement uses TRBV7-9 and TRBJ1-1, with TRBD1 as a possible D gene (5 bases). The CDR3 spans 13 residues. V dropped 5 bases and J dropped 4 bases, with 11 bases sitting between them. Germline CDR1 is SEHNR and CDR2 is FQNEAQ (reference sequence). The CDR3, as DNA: TGTGCCAGCAGCCAGCAGAGGGGCACTGAAGCTTTCTTT. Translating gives CASSQQRGTEAFF.

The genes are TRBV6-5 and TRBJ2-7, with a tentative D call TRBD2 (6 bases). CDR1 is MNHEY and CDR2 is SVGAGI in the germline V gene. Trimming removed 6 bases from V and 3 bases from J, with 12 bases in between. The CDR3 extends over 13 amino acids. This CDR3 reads CASRRDLNYEQYF. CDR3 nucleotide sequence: TGTGCCAGCAGACGGGACTTAAACTACGAGCAGTACTTC.

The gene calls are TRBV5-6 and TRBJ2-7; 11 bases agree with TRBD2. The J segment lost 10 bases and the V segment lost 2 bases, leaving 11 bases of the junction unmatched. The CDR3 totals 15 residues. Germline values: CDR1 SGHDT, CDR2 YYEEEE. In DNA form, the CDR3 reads TGTGCCAGCAGCTTCTTGGGGAAGGGACTAGCGGAACAGTACTTC. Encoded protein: CASSFLGKGLAEQYF.

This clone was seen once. CDR3 in amino acids: CASSDGGLGEKLFF. As DNA, the CDR3 is TGTGCCAGCAGTGATGGGGGCTTAGGGGAAAAACTGTTTTTT. The V call is TRBV6-1, the J call TRBJ1-4; tentative D call: TRBD1 (6 bases). The CDR3 is 14 amino acids. CDR1 and CDR2 from the germline V gene are MNHNS and SASEGT. Trimming removed 3 bases at V and 8 bases at J, with 13 bases between.

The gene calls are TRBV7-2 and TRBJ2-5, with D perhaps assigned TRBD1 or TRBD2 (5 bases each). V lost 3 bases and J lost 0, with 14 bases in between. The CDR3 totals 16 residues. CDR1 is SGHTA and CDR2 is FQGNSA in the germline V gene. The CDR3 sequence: CASSFEGFLYQETQYF. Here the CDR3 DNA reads TGTGCCAGCAGCTTTGAGGGGTTTTTGTACCAAGAGACCCAGTACTTC.

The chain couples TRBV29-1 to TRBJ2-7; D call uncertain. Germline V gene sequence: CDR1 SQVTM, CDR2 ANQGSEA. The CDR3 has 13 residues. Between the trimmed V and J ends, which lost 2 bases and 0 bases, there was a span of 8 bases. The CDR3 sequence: CSVESPNSYEQYF. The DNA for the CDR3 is TGCAGCGTTGAATCGCCTAACTCCTACGAGCAGTACTTC.

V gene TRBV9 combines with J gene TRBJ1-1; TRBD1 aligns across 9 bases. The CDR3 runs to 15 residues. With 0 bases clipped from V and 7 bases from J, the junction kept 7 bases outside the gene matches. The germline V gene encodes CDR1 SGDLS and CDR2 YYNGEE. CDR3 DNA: TGTGCCAGCAGCGTAGGGGACAGGGACACAATTGAAGCTTTCTTT. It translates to CASSVGDRDTIEAFF.

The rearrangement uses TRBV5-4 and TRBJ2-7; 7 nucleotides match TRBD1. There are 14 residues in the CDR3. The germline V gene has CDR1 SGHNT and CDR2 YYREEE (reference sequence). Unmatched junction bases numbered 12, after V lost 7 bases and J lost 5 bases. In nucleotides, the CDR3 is TGTGCCAGCCAGATCACAGGGGAGAAAAACGAGCAGTACTTC. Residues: CASQITGEKNEQYF.

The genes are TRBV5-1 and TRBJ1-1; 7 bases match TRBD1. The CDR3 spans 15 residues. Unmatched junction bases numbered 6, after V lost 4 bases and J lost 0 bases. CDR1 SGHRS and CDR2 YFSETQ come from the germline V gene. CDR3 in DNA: TGCGCCAGCAGCACAGAGACAGGGATGAACACTGAAGCTTTCTTT. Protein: CASSTETGMNTEAFF. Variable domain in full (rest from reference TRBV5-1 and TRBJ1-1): KAGVTQTPRYLIKTRGQQVTLSCSPISGHRSVSWYQQTPGQGLQFLFEYFSETQRNKGNFPGRFSGRQFSNSRSEMNVSTLELGDSALYLCASSTETGMNTEAFFGQGTRLTVV.

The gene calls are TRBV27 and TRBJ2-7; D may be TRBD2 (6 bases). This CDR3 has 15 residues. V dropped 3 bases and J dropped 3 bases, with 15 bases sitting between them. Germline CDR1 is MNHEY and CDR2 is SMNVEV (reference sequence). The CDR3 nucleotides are TGTGCCAGCAGTTTTCCCCATGGGGGGTTCTACGAGCAGTACTTC. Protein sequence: CASSFPHGGFYEQYF.

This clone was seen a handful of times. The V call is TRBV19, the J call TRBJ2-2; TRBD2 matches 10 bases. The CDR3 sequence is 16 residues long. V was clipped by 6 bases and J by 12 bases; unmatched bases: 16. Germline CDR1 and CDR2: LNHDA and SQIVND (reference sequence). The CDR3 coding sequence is TGTGCCAGTAGCCCCTCAGCTAGCGGGGGCCCGGTAAAGCTGTTTTTT. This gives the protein CASSPSASGGPVKLFF.

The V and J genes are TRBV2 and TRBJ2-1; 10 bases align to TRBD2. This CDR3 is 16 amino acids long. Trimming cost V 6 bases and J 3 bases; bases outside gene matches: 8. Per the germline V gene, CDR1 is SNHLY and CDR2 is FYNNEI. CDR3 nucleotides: TGTGCCAGCAGAAATTCAGCGGGAGGGCTCTACAATGAGCAGTTCTTC. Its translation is CASRNSAGGLYNEQFF.

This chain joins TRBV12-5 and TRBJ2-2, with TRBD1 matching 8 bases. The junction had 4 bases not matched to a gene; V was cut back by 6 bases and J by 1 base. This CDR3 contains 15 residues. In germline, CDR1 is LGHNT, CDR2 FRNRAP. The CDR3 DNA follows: TGTGCTAGTGGGCACAGGGGGTTGAACACCGGGGAGCTGTTTTTT. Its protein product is CASGHRGLNTGELFF.

The CDR3 loop is CASSKGLVNIQYF. CDR3 nucleotide sequence: TGTGCCAGCAGCAAGGGGCTGGTAAACATTCAGTACTTC. The chain is built from TRBV21-1 and TRBJ2-4; no DNA check was done on the table's D call, TRBD1. TRBV21-1 is a listed pseudogene. The CDR3 contains 13 residues.

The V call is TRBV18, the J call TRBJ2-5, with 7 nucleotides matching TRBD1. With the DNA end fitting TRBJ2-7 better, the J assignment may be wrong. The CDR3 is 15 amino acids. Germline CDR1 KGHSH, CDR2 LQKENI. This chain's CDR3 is CASSPMGAGGYEQYF. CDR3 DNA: TGTGCCAGCTCACCAATGGGCGCAGGGGGCTACGAGCAGTACTTC.